The sequence of this T cell receptor (beta chain) was determined in a study of T cells in Graves' hyperthyroidism and ophthalmopathy. Whole-study results and caveats: Patients with ophthalmopathy were separated from those with stable hyperthyroidism by a 13 V-J model.

The V gene lost 11 bases and the J gene lost 10 bases, with 18 bases spanning the gap. Germline values: CDR1 ENHRY, CDR2 SYGVKD. The CDR3 is made up of 13 amino acids. Comment on this clonotype: What it binds is unknown.

Amplified TCR beta CDR3 regions came from RNA transcripts. The study used the HTBI primer set for a first-round RT-PCR of the TCR CDR3. TCRdb passed the multiplex PCR reads through MiXCR, listing each CDR3 protein once. The sample comprises about 99,000 distinct CDR3 sequences, approximately 48% of which are singletons, and 26% rests with the top ten. This clonotype originated in a man aged 35-49 years with Graves' hyperthyroidism. The rearrangement uses TRBV10-3 and TRBJ1-6; D remains unclear. Sequencing was carried out using blood. DNA for the CDR3: TGTGCCTCCAACGCCCTAAATGGATCACCCCTCCACTTT. Translation: CASNALNGSPLHF.